The next 20 T cell receptor beta chains were all read from a single sample in a study of blood T cell repertoires in COVID-19. TCRdb keeps only in-frame clones here, not all; method: immunoSEQ multiplex PCR. The repertoire has about 200,000 clones, roughly nine tenths of them found once; the top ten carry 2.2%. The sample was peripheral blood. Source of these receptors: a woman aged 45 to 65 with acute or convalescent COVID-19.

This clone was observed a handful of times. This chain uses TRBV30 with TRBJ1-3, with TRBD1 matching 9 bases. CDR3 length equals 14 residues. Per germline, CDR1 GTSNPN and CDR2 SVGIG (reference sequence). The V segment lost 2 bases and the J segment 4 bases; nucleotides outside the gene matches: 3. DNA for the CDR3: TGTGCCTGGAGTTTACAGGGGGCAGGAAACACCATATATTTT. Translating it yields CAWSLQGAGNTIYF.

The V and J genes are TRBV7-9 and TRBJ1-4; TRBD1 matches at 7 bases. Germline assignment: CDR1 SEHNR and CDR2 FQNEAQ (reference sequence). This CDR3 region has 14 residues. After removal of 5 bases from V and 4 bases from J, the junction contained 4 bases not matched to a gene. CDR3 DNA sequence: TGTGCCAGCAGCCCCGGGACAGTTAATGAAAAACTGTTTTTT. This sequence encodes CASSPGTVNEKLFF.

CDR3 DNA: TGTGCCAGCGGGGACGCCCGGGACAGGGGCGGGGGCTACACCTTC. It yields the protein CASGDARDRGGGYTF. J is TRBJ1-2 and V is TRBV25-1, with TRBD1 matching 10 bases. V shed 8 bases, J shed 8 bases, and the junction held 14 bases outside the gene matches. The CDR3 is 15 residues long. Germline values: CDR1 MGHDK, CDR2 SYGVNS.

The V call is TRBV5-6, the J call TRBJ1-6; a possible D gene is TRBD1 (5 bases). In germline, CDR1 is SGHDT, CDR2 YYEEEE. With 0 bases removed from V and 2 bases from J, the gap between germline ends came to 9 bases. The CDR3 contains 16 residues. The CDR3 region is CASSLGWGAYNSPLHF. In nucleotides, the CDR3 is TGTGCCAGCAGCTTGGGTTGGGGCGCCTATAATTCACCCCTCCACTTT. Supplemented by reference TRBV5-6 and TRBJ1-6, the full variable domain reads DAGVTQSPTHLIKTRGQQVTLRCSPKSGHDTVSWYQQALGQGPQFIFQYYEEEERQRGNFPDRFSGHQFPNYSSELNVNALLLGDSALYLCASSLGWGAYNSPLHFGNGTRLTVT.

The chain recombines TRBV18 with TRBJ1-4; 9 bases line up with TRBD1. This CDR3 region has 15 residues. Germline loops: CDR1 KGHSH, CDR2 LQKENI. Trimming took 0 bases from V and 5 from J; bases not matched to a gene: 1. CDR3 nucleotides: TGTGCCAGCTCACCACCGGGACAGGGAAATGAAAAACTGTTTTTT. Protein sequence: CASSPPGQGNEKLFF.

Only a few counts were recorded for this clone. V and J are TRBV4-3 and TRBJ2-5, with 15 bases that match TRBD2. The V gene's germline CDR1 is LGHNA and CDR2 YSLEER. The CDR3 extends over 16 amino acids. V lost 4 bases, J lost 5 bases, and 5 bases stayed unmatched. CDR3 nucleotides: TGCGCCAGCAGCCCTGGACTAGCGGGGGGGCCGGAGACCCAGTACTTC. This encodes CASSPGLAGGPETQYF.

The DNA for the CDR3 is TGTGCCAGCAGCTTAGTCGGGACAGCTTATAGCAATCAGCCCCAGCATTTT. Protein product: CASSLVGTAYSNQPQHF. The rearrangement joins TRBV7-8 to TRBJ1-5; 7 positions match TRBD1. The V gene's germline CDR1 is SGHVS and CDR2 FQNEAQ. The ends lost 1 base at V and 0 bases at J; junction bases unmatched: 6. The CDR3 totals 17 residues.

This chain uses TRBV9 with TRBJ2-3; D possibly corresponds to TRBD2 (6 bases). V was pared by 2 bases and J by 0 bases, with 10 bases between. The CDR3 extends over 15 amino acids. Germline-derived CDR1 and CDR2 are SGDLS and YYNGEE. The CDR3 nucleotides read TGTGCCAGCAGCGTTTTGACTAGTAGCACAGATACGCAGTATTTT. It translates to CASSVLTSSTDTQYF.

The chain employs TRBV9 and TRBJ1-4, with D unresolved. The CDR3 runs to 13 residues. CDR1 SGDLS and CDR2 YYNGEE come from the germline V gene. The V end was cut by 4 bases, the J end by 6 bases, with 10 bases between. This CDR3 reads CASSSRPDEKLFF. DNA for the CDR3: TGTGCCAGCAGCTCACGCCCGGATGAAAAACTGTTTTTT. The full variable domain, with the rest looked up from reference TRBV9 and TRBJ1-4, is DSGVTQTPKHLITATGQRVTLRCSPRSGDLSVYWYQQSLDQGLQFLIQYYNGEERAKGNILERFSAQQFPDLHSELNLSSLELGDSALYFCASSSRPDEKLFFGSGTQLSVL.

This sequence joins TRBV9 and TRBJ1-2; a weak D match, TRBD1 (5 bases). V dropped 4 bases and J dropped 10 bases, with 11 bases sitting between them. Germline CDR1 SGDLS, CDR2 YYNGEE. The CDR3 consists of 11 residues. The CDR3 region has the DNA TGTGCCAGCAGCCCTTGGGGCGACTACACCTTC. It specifies CASSPWGDYTF.

The chain uses TRBV7-9 and TRBJ2-3; 7 bases line up with TRBD1. The CDR3 has 14 amino acids. Germline trimming cut 5 bases from V and 2 bases from J; bases unmatched to any gene: 4. Germline values: CDR1 SEHNR, CDR2 FQNEAQ (reference sequence). The CDR3 loop is CASSRGQHTDTQYF. CDR3 DNA sequence: TGTGCCAGCAGCCGGGGACAGCACACAGATACGCAGTATTTT.

This clone turned up a few times. The J gene is TRBJ2-7, the V gene TRBV9; 7 bases map to TRBD1. The germline V gene has CDR1 SGDLS and CDR2 YYNGEE. Unmatched junction bases numbered 8, after V lost 3 bases and J lost 2 bases. The CDR3 totals 15 residues. The CDR3 DNA reads as TGTGCCAGCAGCGCCCGGGACAGCCTTGCCTACGAGCAGTACTTC. The encoded protein is CASSARDSLAYEQYF.

V and J are TRBV3-1 (or the pseudogene TRBV3-2) and TRBJ1-5; D call uncertain. The CDR3 length is 15 residues. Between the trimmed V and J ends, which lost 0 bases and 3 bases, there was a span of 9 bases. CDR1 is LGHDT, CDR2 YNNKEL, per germline (reference sequence). In DNA, the CDR3 is TGTGCCAGCAGCCAAGATCTCAGAACCAATCAGCCCCAGCATTTT. Translated, it gives CASSQDLRTNQPQHF.

DNA of the CDR3: TGTGCCAGCTCACCTACAGCGGAAAGCACAGATACGCAGTATTTT. It is translated as CASSPTAESTDTQYF. This rearrangement joins TRBV18 to TRBJ2-3, with D possibly TRBD2 on 5 matching bases. The CDR3 covers 15 residues. Trimming stripped 3 bases from V and 0 bases from J, with 10 bases between. Germline assignment: CDR1 KGHSH and CDR2 LQKENI.

The chain combines TRBV5-5 with TRBJ1-3, with D uncertain. Germline assignment: CDR1 SGHKS and CDR2 YYEKEE (reference sequence). The CDR3 has 14 amino acids. V was shortened by 1 base and J by 2 bases, with 7 bases between the two germline ends. CDR3 region: CASSLSGTGNTIYF. The CDR3 bases are TGTGCCAGCAGCTTGTCGGGGACTGGAAACACCATATATTTT.

The chain carries TRBV14 and TRBJ2-5; a weak D match, TRBD1 (6 bases). Germline CDR1 and CDR2: SGHDN and FVKESK. V was shortened by 2 bases and J by 2 bases, with 12 bases between the two germline ends. The CDR3 runs 15 residues. In DNA form, the CDR3 reads TGTGCCAGCAGCCAACCTGACAGGATACAAGAGACCCAGTACTTC. Its protein product is CASSQPDRIQETQYF.

This clone showed up just once. This chain joins TRBV5-1 and TRBJ2-7; TRBD2 matches 11 bases. The germline V gene encodes CDR1 SGHRS and CDR2 YFSETQ. This CDR3 is built from 14 residues. Losses at the gene ends were 4 bases for V and 6 bases for J; bases not matched to a gene: 6. CDR3 sequence (DNA): TGCGCCAGCAGCACGACTAGCGGGGTGGGCGAGCAGTACTTC. Its translation: CASSTTSGVGEQYF.

The CDR3 sequence is CATTPSGRPNEQFF. The CDR3 bases are TGTGCCACCACCCCTAGCGGGAGACCCAATGAGCAGTTCTTC. J is TRBJ2-1 and V is TRBV15; 10 bases are shared with TRBD2. Per the germline V gene, CDR1 is LNHNV and CDR2 is YYDKDF (reference sequence). With 7 bases clipped from V and 6 bases from J, the junction kept 6 bases outside the gene matches. The CDR3 is made up of 14 amino acids.

This chain uses TRBV11-3 with TRBJ2-7; TRBD1 is a possible D gene (5 bases). The length of the CDR3 is 15 residues. Trimming took 4 bases from V and 0 from J, leaving 13 bases between them. The germline gives CDR1 SGHNT, CDR2 YENEEA. In DNA form, the CDR3 reads TGTGCCAGCAGCTCACACAGGATTTCCTCCTACGAGCAGTACTTC. This gives the protein CASSSHRISSYEQYF.

A single count supports this clone. The chain carries TRBV23-1 and TRBJ1-6; TRBD1 aligns across 8 bases. TRBV23-1 counts as an open reading frame of uncertain function. V lost 7 bases, J lost 6 bases, and 20 bases stayed unmatched. CDR3 length: 19 residues. Here the CDR3 reads CASTVFPVRQGKINSPLHF. The CDR3 nucleotides read TGCGCCAGCACGGTTTTTCCCGTTCGACAGGGGAAGATTAATTCACCCCTCCACTTT.